This entry lists 29 T cell receptor beta chains sequenced from one sample in a study of blood T cell repertoires in COVID-19. This table comes from immunoSEQ multiplex PCR, and its TCRdb copy is limited to in-frame clones, with some not included. The sample has approximately 300,000 clones, approximately 86% seen once. The specimen was PBMCs or T cells enriched from blood (not recorded which). These receptors all stem from a woman in her late teens or twenties who had recovered from COVID-19.

V is TRBV6-5 and J is TRBJ2-1; 12 bases line up with TRBD2. Germline V gene lookup returns CDR1 MNHEY and CDR2 SVGAGI. The CDR3 totals 15 residues. With V trimmed by 8 bases and J by 4 bases, 6 bases remained unmatched. DNA of the CDR3: TGTGCCAGCGGAAGGACTAGCGGGGCATACAATGAGCAGTTCTTC. This gives the protein CASGRTSGAYNEQFF.

The chain joins TRBV30 to TRBJ1-2; D is unclear. Germline values: CDR1 GTSNPN, CDR2 SVGIG (reference sequence). V lost 3 bases, J lost 4 bases, and 12 bases lay in between. The CDR3 sequence is 13 residues long. The CDR3 coding sequence is TGTGCCTGGAGCCCCGAGTATGCCTATGGCTACACCTTC. It specifies CAWSPEYAYGYTF.

The chain couples TRBV25-1 to TRBJ2-2, with D possibly being TRBD1 (6 bases). The ends were cut back, 0 bases at V and 6 bases at J, with 14 bases in the middle. From germline, CDR1 is MGHDK and CDR2 SYGVNS. This CDR3 contains 16 residues. The CDR3 here is CASSEYWDIEPGELFF. In DNA form, the CDR3 reads TGTGCCAGCAGTGAATATTGGGACATTGAACCCGGGGAGCTGTTTTTT.

The chain joins TRBV3-1 (or the pseudogene TRBV3-2) to TRBJ1-2; D is unresolved. The ends were cut back, 2 bases at V and 4 bases at J, with 20 bases in the middle. The CDR3 extends over 17 amino acids. Germline loops: CDR1 LGHDT, CDR2 YNNKEL (reference sequence). CDR3 coding DNA: TGTGCCAGCAGCCAATCGATTTCATGGTCAGAGGGCTATGGCTACACCTTC. Its protein is CASSQSISWSEGYGYTF.

This rearrangement joins TRBV10-3 to TRBJ2-3; 15 bases align to TRBD2. Per the germline V gene, CDR1 is ENHRY and CDR2 is SYGVKD. The CDR3 consists of 15 residues. V dropped 7 bases and J dropped 3; count of bases not matched to a gene: 2. For the CDR3, the DNA is TGTGCCATCACTGGGACTAGCGGGAGGACAGATACGCAGTATTTT. The encoded protein is CAITGTSGRTDTQYF.

The chain joins TRBV9 to TRBJ1-2, with D unresolved. The CDR3 loop spans 14 amino acids. Trimming shortened V by 0 bases and J by 4 bases, and 10 bases separated the two germline ends. The germline V gene encodes CDR1 SGDLS and CDR2 YYNGEE. Here the CDR3 reads CASSVETDFYGYTF. CDR3 bases: TGTGCCAGCAGCGTAGAGACTGACTTCTATGGCTACACCTTC.

V and J are TRBV14 and TRBJ2-7, with 7 bases lining up with TRBD1. Per the germline V gene, CDR1 is SGHDN and CDR2 is FVKESK. The CDR3 runs 15 residues. J gave up 4 bases and V 4 bases, and 10 bases lay outside the gene matches. The CDR3 region is CASSLGQAPTYEQYF. Here the CDR3 DNA reads TGTGCCAGCAGCCTCGGACAGGCTCCCACTTACGAGCAGTACTTC.

The genes are TRBV2 and TRBJ2-5; TRBD2 matches at 14 bases. Germline V gene sequence: CDR1 SNHLY, CDR2 FYNNEI. The CDR3 loop spans 15 amino acids. Trimming took 8 bases from V and 4 from J; bases not matched to a gene: 6. The CDR3 protein is CASPKGTSGRETQYF. As DNA, the CDR3 is TGTGCCAGCCCGAAAGGGACTAGCGGGAGAGAGACCCAGTACTTC.

The V and J genes are TRBV7-2 and TRBJ1-4, with TRBD1 as a possible D gene (5 bases). V lost 2 bases to trimming and J lost 5 bases, with 15 bases between them. CDR1 and CDR2 from the germline V gene are SGHTA and FQGNSA. CDR3 length equals 16 residues. CDR3 loop: CASSLNRLQANEKLFF. The CDR3 DNA sequence: TGTGCCAGCAGCTTAAACCGGCTACAGGCGAATGAAAAACTGTTTTTT.

The chain carries TRBV24-1 and TRBJ2-2, with D unresolved. The CDR3 has 12 amino acids. The V gene's germline CDR1 is KGHDR and CDR2 SFDVKD. Trimming took 5 bases from V and 5 from J, leaving 5 bases between them. The CDR3 reads CATSAGTGELFF. The CDR3 region has the DNA TGTGCCACCAGTGCGGGTACCGGGGAGCTGTTTTTT.

This chain uses TRBV5-1 with TRBJ2-1, with TRBD2 identical over 7 bases. This CDR3 is 17 amino acids long. Trimming took 1 base from V and 8 from J; bases not matched to a gene: 15. Per germline, CDR1 SGHRS and CDR2 YFSETQ. The CDR3 DNA reads as TGCGCCAGCAGCTTGTTGGGGGGGAACCCTAACGTGGATGAGCAGTTCTTC. Amino acids: CASSLLGGNPNVDEQFF.

The CDR3 nucleotides are TGTGCCAGCAGCTCGCGCGAGCAGTACTTC. This codes for CASSSREQYF. The chain carries TRBV11-2 and TRBJ2-7; D is ambiguous. This CDR3 has 10 residues. Trimming left V 4 bases short and J 6 bases short, with 4 bases between. The germline V gene encodes CDR1 SGHAT and CDR2 FQNNGV.

This chain connects TRBV3-1 (or the pseudogene TRBV3-2) to TRBJ2-1, with TRBD2 matching 8 bases. The germline V gene encodes CDR1 LGHDT and CDR2 YNNKEL (reference sequence). J lost 9 bases, V lost 0 bases, and 10 bases had no gene match. The CDR3 contains 16 residues. The CDR3 DNA reads TGTGCCAGCAGCCAAGATTATAAGCGGGAGTGGGCTGAGCAGTTCTTC. It yields the protein CASSQDYKREWAEQFF.

The chain recombines TRBV28 with TRBJ1-5, with D possibly TRBD1 on 6 matching bases. V was cut by 4 bases and J by 6 bases, with 16 bases left in between. This CDR3 is 15 amino acids long. Germline V lookup: CDR1 MDHEN, CDR2 SYDVKM. CDR3 protein: CASSYTPGEGQPQHF. The CDR3 DNA reads TGTGCCAGCAGTTATACCCCAGGGGAAGGTCAGCCCCAGCATTTT.

The chain is built from TRBV28 and TRBJ1-1, with TRBD1 identical over 7 bases. CDR1 is MDHEN and CDR2 is SYDVKM in the germline V gene. The CDR3 is 15 amino acids. With V trimmed by 5 bases and J by 4 bases, 10 bases remained unmatched. The CDR3 nucleotides are TGTGCCAGCAGTGCCTATTCAGGGGGGAGCACTGAAGCTTTCTTT. It yields the protein CASSAYSGGSTEAFF.

The chain joins TRBV10-2 to TRBJ1-1, with 7 bases lining up with TRBD1. Germline V gene sequence: CDR1 WSHSY, CDR2 SAAADI. The CDR3 runs 13 residues. V shed 6 bases, J shed 6 bases, and the junction held 7 bases outside the gene matches. Written as DNA, the CDR3 is TGCGCCAGCAGGGCCGGGACAGCCCCTGAAGCTTTCTTT. It is translated as CASRAGTAPEAFF.

This chain connects TRBV11-2 to TRBJ2-7, with D perhaps matching TRBD2 (5 bases). The V end lost 5 bases, the J end lost 0 bases, and 11 bases lay between the germline ends. From germline, CDR1 is SGHAT and CDR2 FQNNGV. The CDR3 has 14 amino acids. In DNA form, the CDR3 reads TGTGCCAGCAGCCAGGACGGGAACTCCTACGAGCAGTACTTC. Its translation: CASSQDGNSYEQYF.

There are many counts of this clone. The V call is TRBV28, the J call TRBJ2-7; D perhaps matches TRBD1 (5 bases). CDR1 MDHEN and CDR2 SYDVKM come from the germline V gene. This CDR3 has 14 amino acids. V was clipped by 6 bases and J by 2 bases, with 14 bases between them. CDR3 residues: CASRRSREPYEQYF. For the CDR3, the DNA is TGTGCCAGCAGGAGATCCAGGGAACCCTACGAGCAGTACTTC.

This clone appeared a few times. The chain has TRBV11-3 and TRBJ1-6; TRBD1 is a possible D gene (6 bases). CDR3 size: 15 residues. CDR1 SGHNT and CDR2 YENEEA come from the germline V gene. Trimming removed 3 bases at V and 4 bases at J, with 10 bases between. The CDR3 nucleotides are TGTGCCAGCAGCTTCAACAGGGTATATAATTCACCCCTCCACTTT. Amino acids: CASSFNRVYNSPLHF.

The chain combines TRBV28 with TRBJ2-3, with TRBD2 identical over 13 bases. J lost 3 bases, V lost 2 bases, and 5 bases had no gene match. The CDR3 has 17 residues. Per the germline V gene, CDR1 is MDHEN and CDR2 is SYDVKM. CDR3 bases: TGTGCCAGCAGTTTACCCGGGACTAGCGGGAAGACAGATACGCAGTATTTT. Its translation is CASSLPGTSGKTDTQYF.

V is TRBV4-1 and J is TRBJ2-1; 8 bases match TRBD2. From germline, CDR1 is MGHRA and CDR2 YSYEKL. CDR3 length: 16 amino acids. The V and J ends lost 1 base and 0 bases, in that order; junction bases with no gene match: 2. This chain's CDR3 is CASSQVGGASYNEQFF. Here the CDR3 DNA reads TGCGCCAGCAGCCAAGTCGGGGGGGCCTCCTACAATGAGCAGTTCTTC.

The rearrangement links TRBV12-3 or TRBV12-4 to TRBJ1-2; D is ambiguous. Trimming took 3 bases from V and 4 from J, leaving 9 bases between them. The CDR3 sequence is 13 residues long. CDR3 nucleotide sequence: TGTGCCAGCAGTTTGCAATCCGGCTATGGCTACACCTTC. It translates to CASSLQSGYGYTF.

The chain has TRBV4-3 and TRBJ2-4; D might be TRBD1 (7 bases). V shed 0 bases and J shed 2 bases, with 14 bases lying between them. Germline-derived CDR1 and CDR2 are LGHNA and YSLEER. The CDR3 length is 17 residues. The CDR3 reads CASSQDLTGRSKNIQYF. CDR3 DNA sequence: TGCGCCAGCAGCCAAGATTTGACAGGGAGGTCCAAAAACATTCAGTACTTC.

CDR3 DNA: TGTGCCAGCAGTGGGACAGTCGAACAATCACCCCTCCACTTT. Translated, it gives CASSGTVEQSPLHF. The rearrangement joins TRBV3-1 (or the pseudogene TRBV3-2) to TRBJ1-6, with 7 bases that match TRBD1. The CDR3 is 14 amino acids. Germline V CDR1 and CDR2: LGHDT, YNNKEL (reference sequence). Losses at the gene ends were 6 bases for V and 10 bases for J; bases not matched to a gene: 9.

This clone was recorded a few times. The CDR3 spells CASTQSSVRGREKLFF. CDR3 sequence (DNA): TGTGCCAGCACCCAATCCTCAGTTAGGGGGCGTGAAAAACTGTTTTTT. The chain employs TRBV7-8 and TRBJ1-4; TRBD1 matches 7 bases. CDR1 and CDR2 from the germline V gene are SGHVS and FQNEAQ. Trimming at V came to 7 bases and at J to 7 bases, leaving 15 bases not matched to a gene. The CDR3 is made up of 16 amino acids.

This chain joins TRBV6-5 and TRBJ2-5; the match to TRBD1 covers 9 bases. The germline V gene has CDR1 MNHEY and CDR2 SVGAGI. V dropped 5 bases and J dropped 3; count of bases not matched to a gene: 7. The CDR3 is 15 residues long. CDR3 DNA: TGTGCCAGCAGTCCCCTGGACAGGGGAGAAGAGACCCAGTACTTC. The encoded protein is CASSPLDRGEETQYF.

V is TRBV5-1 and J is TRBJ1-2; 10 bases fit TRBD1. J lost 8 bases, V lost 2 bases, and 15 bases had no gene match. CDR1 is SGHRS and CDR2 is YFSETQ in the germline V gene. CDR3 length: 17 amino acids. Here the CDR3 DNA reads TGCGCCAGCAGCTTAATAACTCCGGGACAGGGGATTGAGGGCTACACCTTC. Translation gives CASSLITPGQGIEGYTF.

This chain connects TRBV28 to TRBJ2-5; TRBD2 matches at 8 bases. CDR3 size: 14 residues. The V gene end was trimmed by 2 bases and the J gene end by 4 bases; junction bases not matched to a gene: 3. Germline loops: CDR1 MDHEN, CDR2 SYDVKM. The CDR3 protein is CASSLPAGGETQYF. The CDR3 coding sequence is TGTGCCAGCAGTTTACCGGCGGGAGGAGAGACCCAGTACTTC.

The rearrangement links TRBV7-3 to TRBJ2-1; 12 bases align to TRBD2. This CDR3 region has 15 residues. Trimming cost V 5 bases and J 6 bases; bases outside gene matches: 5. Germline-derived CDR1 and CDR2 are SGHTA and FQGTGA. CDR3 residues: CASSDGLAGLNEQFF. The CDR3 DNA sequence: TGTGCCAGCAGCGACGGACTAGCGGGACTCAATGAGCAGTTCTTC. The full variable domain, in which reference TRBV7-3 and TRBJ2-1 provide the parts outside the CDR3, is GAGVSQTPSNKVTEKGKYVELRCDPISGHTALYWYRQSLGQGPEFLIYFQGTGAADDSGLPNDRFFAVRPEGSVSTLKIQRTERGDSAVYLCASSDGLAGLNEQFFGPGTRLTVL.